The clone carrying this TCR beta chain came up once. Clones were sequenced by immunoSEQ multiplex PCR, and TCRdb holds only the in-frame ones, with some missing. In the table there are 150,000 to 200,000 clones, under 95% of which are singletons. The CDR3 runs to 14 residues. After removal of 6 bases from V and 6 bases from J, the junction contained 9 bases not matched to a gene. Germline CDR1 is MNHEY and CDR2 is SMNVEV (reference sequence). The sample originates from a study of T cell responses to AZD1222 COVID-19 vaccine. This TCR came from an adult who received the AZD1222 COVID-19 vaccine. The rearrangement uses TRBV27 and TRBJ1-1; 8 nucleotides align to TRBD1. This sample comprised peripheral blood, obtained 28 days after the second AZD1222 dose. DNA for the CDR3: TGTGCCAGCAGCACTGTCAGGGGGCGGGCTGAAGCTTTCTTT. It codes for CASSTVRGRAEAFF.